Sequencing of this TCR beta chain was carried out in a study of identical twins. Germline-derived CDR1 and CDR2 are LGHNA and YSLEER. Unmatched junction bases numbered 5, after V lost 5 bases and J lost 4 bases. This CDR3 region has 14 residues. Each cDNA held unique molecular identifiers, and template switching gave it a universal primer site. Using its own MiXCR run on the 5' RACE reads, TCRdb lists one record per CDR3 protein. The sample records approximately 240,000 distinct CDR3 sequences, around 15% being singletons. Findings and caveats of the study: Within beta out-of-frame sequences, the excess sharing observed between twins was weaker. Insertion counts were lower in abundant cord blood beta clonotypes, a trend that memory repertoires did not show.

In regard to this clonotype: No antigen is known for it.

This receptor was identified in a woman in her late teens or twenties in good health. The chain links TRBV4-3 to TRBJ2-5, with 9 nucleotides matching TRBD2. Sequenced input: memory (CD45RO+) T cells sorted from blood. The CDR3 region is CASSLLAGTETQYF. DNA for the CDR3: TGCGCCAGCAGCTTGCTAGCGGGAACAGAGACCCAGTACTTC.